The clone carrying this T cell receptor beta chain was observed once. The antigen is unknown. CDR1 is MGHDK, CDR2 SYGVNS, per germline. The V end lost 4 bases, the J end lost 0 bases, and 9 bases lay between the germline ends. The CDR3 is 15 residues long. The sample originates from a study of shared clonotypes between healthy human individuals. Using immunoSEQ multiplex PCR, the repertoire was profiled, and TCRdb retains in-frame clones only, with some absent. The sample has about 2.3 million clones, about nine tenths seen once. Findings of the study overall: The rarefaction results pointed to incomplete sorted-subset sequencing despite large depth.

The rearrangement uses TRBV25-1 and TRBJ1-4; possible D gene TRBD1, 5 bases. The clonotype was recovered from a young man in good health. Some clones in this sample may be carry-over from other donors' samples. Input material: naive CD4+ T cells from PBMCs. Subset defined: CD45RA+ positively selected. CDR3 in DNA: TGTGCCAGCAGTGCACAGGTTGCAACTAATGAAAAACTGTTTTTT. The encoded protein is CASSAQVATNEKLFF.